One sample yielded the 18 T cell receptor beta chains listed below, sequenced in a study of shared clonotypes between healthy human individuals. The repertoire was sequenced with immunoSEQ multiplex PCR; TCRdb's copy has only in-frame clones and lacks some. The sample lists approximately 530,000 clones; 90% to 97% were seen once. The material sequenced was naive CD4+ T cells sorted from blood. Subset reported: CD45RA+ positively selected. The origin of the receptors is a woman aged 25 to 39 in good health.

J is TRBJ1-2 and V is TRBV7-2; 8 bases are shared with TRBD1. The CDR3 contains 16 residues. Germline loops: CDR1 SGHTA, CDR2 FQGNSA. With 0 bases clipped from V and 6 bases from J, the junction kept 9 bases outside the gene matches. This CDR3 reads CASSLASGGPRNGYTF. CDR3 bases: TGTGCCAGCAGCTTAGCATCAGGGGGCCCTAGAAATGGCTACACCTTC.

Points on this clone: A read error may produce the germline difference seen at one junction end. Other DNA sequences of this sample code for an identical CDR3. The J gene is TRBJ2-7, the V gene TRBV30, with 7 bases fitting TRBD1. This CDR3 contains 12 residues. Germline values: CDR1 GTSNPN, CDR2 SVGIG (reference sequence). CDR3 bases: TGTGCCCGGGACAGCGAGACCTACGAGCAGTACTTT. Protein sequence: CARDSETYEQYF.

Written as DNA, the CDR3 is TGCGCCAGCAGCTTGGAGGGACAGGGAGGTCAAGAGACCCAGTACTTC. Its protein product is CASSLEGQGGQETQYF. This rearrangement joins TRBV5-1 to TRBJ2-5, with 9 bases matching TRBD1. Germline V lookup: CDR1 SGHRS, CDR2 YFSETQ. The junction had 5 bases not matched to a gene; V was cut back by 0 bases and J by 2 bases. The CDR3 loop spans 16 amino acids.

The chain uses TRBV25-1 and TRBJ2-1, with 7 bases lining up with TRBD2. The CDR3 loop spans 15 amino acids. Germline V gene data show CDR1 as MGHDK and CDR2 as SYGVNS. The V gene end was trimmed by 3 bases and the J gene end by 8 bases; junction bases not matched to a gene: 10. The CDR3 DNA reads as TGTGCCAGCAGTGACGAGGGAGGGGCCTCCGATGAGCAGTTCTTC. Translation: CASSDEGGASDEQFF.

The V gene is TRBV9, the J gene TRBJ2-7; 7 positions agree with TRBD2. The CDR3 runs 15 residues. V was pared by 4 bases and J by 7 bases, with 14 bases of the junction left unmatched. Per the germline V gene, CDR1 is SGDLS and CDR2 is YYNGEE. The CDR3 DNA reads as TGTGCCAGCAGCCCGGGAGGAGGGGCCCCGGGAGAGCAGTACTTC. Its protein product is CASSPGGGAPGEQYF.

The J gene is TRBJ2-1, the V gene TRBV19, with TRBD2 matching over 10 bases. This CDR3 comprises 15 residues. Germline loops: CDR1 LNHDA, CDR2 SQIVND (reference sequence). With 5 bases clipped from V and 5 bases from J, the junction kept 6 bases outside the gene matches. The CDR3, as DNA: TGTGCCAGTAGTCCAATACTAGCGGGAAACAATGAGCAGTTCTTC. It is translated as CASSPILAGNNEQFF.

This chain uses TRBV18 with TRBJ1-1; no definite D call. From germline, CDR1 is KGHSH and CDR2 LQKENI. The CDR3 is 15 residues long. The V and J ends lost 3 bases and 1 base respectively, with 12 bases between them. The CDR3 nucleotides read TGTGCCAGCTCACCCCAGAGGAATAGGAACACTGAAGCTTTCTTT. Its protein is CASSPQRNRNTEAFF.

The rearrangement links TRBV29-1 to TRBJ2-6; D possibly corresponds to TRBD1 (5 bases). CDR1 is SQVTM and CDR2 is ANQGSEA in the germline V gene. The CDR3 is 15 residues long. Trimming removed 4 bases at V and 0 bases at J, with 10 bases between. The chain's CDR3 is CSVGQRRSGANVLTF. CDR3 DNA: TGCAGCGTTGGACAGCGACGCTCTGGGGCCAACGTCCTGACTTTC.

The J gene is TRBJ2-7, the V gene TRBV13; no clear D. This CDR3 is built from 16 residues. Germline lookup yields CDR1 PRHDT and CDR2 FYEKMQ (reference sequence). V lost 4 bases, J lost 1 base, and 17 bases lay in between. The CDR3 coding sequence is TGTGCCAGCAGCTCGGGCCAAGCCAGGCCATCCTACGAGCAGTACTTC. Translation gives CASSSGQARPSYEQYF.

V usage is TRBV5-8 and J usage is TRBJ1-3; TRBD1 matches at 7 bases. J gave up 2 bases and V 0 bases, and 8 bases lay outside the gene matches. The CDR3 sequence is 17 residues long. Germline loops: CDR1 SGHTS, CDR2 YDEGEE. The CDR3 bases are TGTGCCAGCAGCTTGGCGCCGACAGGGAAGGCTGGAAACACCATATATTTT. This translates into CASSLAPTGKAGNTIYF.

The rearrangement uses TRBV2 and TRBJ1-2; D unclear. V gave up 2 bases and J gave up 6 bases, with 4 bases separating them. The CDR3 runs 11 residues. Per the germline V gene, CDR1 is SNHLY and CDR2 is FYNNEI. CDR3 protein: CASSEIHGYTF. The DNA of the CDR3 is TGTGCCAGCAGTGAAATCCATGGCTACACCTTC.

The chain couples TRBV27 to TRBJ2-2, with a possible D match to TRBD2 (5 bases). Germline-derived CDR1 and CDR2 are MNHEY and SMNVEV (reference sequence). V was clipped by 3 bases and J by 2 bases, with 10 bases between them. This CDR3 is built from 15 residues. CDR3 protein: CASSFPGINTGELFF. CDR3 nucleotide sequence: TGTGCCAGCAGTTTCCCGGGGATTAACACCGGGGAGCTGTTTTTT.

The chain recombines TRBV19 with TRBJ2-7; maybe TRBD2 (6 bases). Per germline, CDR1 LNHDA and CDR2 SQIVND (reference sequence). V shed 5 bases and J shed 4 bases, with 15 bases lying between them. This CDR3 contains 14 residues. CDR3 nucleotides: TGTGCCAGTAGTCCCGAGCGGGTCCAATACGAGCAGTACTTC. Its translation is CASSPERVQYEQYF.

J is TRBJ2-7 and V is TRBV6-1; weak D call: TRBD1 (6 bases). Trimming left V 6 bases short and J 1 base short, with 10 bases between. The CDR3 has 13 residues. The germline CDR1 and CDR2 sequences are MNHNS and SASEGT. The CDR3 spells CASRGHSSYEQYF. The CDR3 DNA reads TGTGCCAGCAGGGGACATTCATCCTACGAGCAGTACTTC.

The rearrangement uses TRBV7-8 and TRBJ1-2; D possibly corresponds to TRBD1 (6 bases). V lost 5 bases and J 1 base, leaving 14 bases between the germline ends. The CDR3 has 15 amino acids. Germline CDR1 reads SGHVS; CDR2 reads FQNEAQ. CDR3 amino acids: CASSARDIFNYGYTF. The CDR3 DNA is TGTGCCAGCAGCGCCCGGGACATATTTAACTATGGCTACACCTTC.

This chain uses TRBV5-5 with TRBJ1-1; no definite D call. V lost 4 bases and J lost 0, with 19 bases in between. The CDR3 is made up of 17 amino acids. Germline CDR1 and CDR2: SGHKS and YYEKEE (reference sequence). The CDR3 protein is CASSISASRLMNTEAFF. CDR3 DNA: TGTGCCAGCAGCATATCGGCCTCTCGCCTTATGAACACTGAAGCTTTCTTT. Combining the CDR3 with reference TRBV5-5 and TRBJ1-1 gives the whole variable domain DAGVTQSPTHLIKTRGQQVTLRCSPISGHKSVSWYQQVLGQGPQFIFQYYEKEERGRGNFPDRFSARQFPNYSSELNVNALLLGDSALYLCASSISASRLMNTEAFFGQGTRLTVV.

The V and J genes are TRBV30 and TRBJ2-1; D gene unclear. The CDR3 totals 14 residues. The germline gives CDR1 GTSNPN, CDR2 SVGIG (reference sequence). Trimming shortened V by 1 base and J by 5 bases, and 12 bases separated the two germline ends. CDR3 amino acids: CAWSGAIWNNEQFF. The CDR3 region has the DNA TGTGCCTGGAGTGGGGCTATATGGAACAATGAGCAGTTCTTC.

The chain employs TRBV15 and TRBJ1-4; the D gene is possibly TRBD1 (5 bases). V was trimmed by 1 base and J by 8 bases, leaving 11 bases between them. The CDR3 extends over 14 amino acids. In germline, CDR1 is LNHNV, CDR2 YYDKDF (reference sequence). Here the CDR3 reads CATSRAGAGEKLFF. The CDR3 DNA sequence: TGTGCCACCAGCAGAGCCGGGGCGGGGGAAAAACTGTTTTTT.